The 21 T cell receptor beta chains given below trace back to one sample, sequenced in a study of blood T cell repertoires in COVID-19. Sequencing used immunoSEQ multiplex PCR; TCRdb keeps in-frame clones, though not all of them. The sample shows some 160,000 clones, about 86% of them seen only once. The sample taken for sequencing was peripheral blood. The receptor source for this set is a woman aged 70-85 years with acute or convalescent COVID-19.

The chain recombines TRBV27 with TRBJ2-1, with 10 bases identical to TRBD2. CDR1 is MNHEY, CDR2 SMNVEV, per germline (reference sequence). The CDR3 spans 15 residues. With 6 bases clipped from V and 6 bases from J, the junction kept 8 bases outside the gene matches. As DNA, the CDR3 is TGTGCCAGCAGCCAAGCGGGAGGGTCCCTCAATGAGCAGTTCTTC. It translates to CASSQAGGSLNEQFF.

The chain employs TRBV4-1 and TRBJ2-1; 7 bases agree with TRBD2. V was clipped by 6 bases and J by 0 bases; unmatched bases: 2. CDR1 MGHRA and CDR2 YSYEKL come from the germline V gene. The CDR3 is made up of 14 amino acids. CDR3 amino acids: CASRSGGSYNEQFF. Here the CDR3 DNA reads TGCGCCAGCAGGTCGGGGGGCTCCTACAATGAGCAGTTCTTC.

This sequence joins TRBV6-6 and TRBJ2-2; D perhaps matches TRBD2 (6 bases). V dropped 2 bases and J dropped 4 bases, with 11 bases sitting between them. The CDR3 sequence is 15 residues long. CDR1 is MNHNY and CDR2 is SVGAGI in the germline V gene (reference sequence). For the CDR3, the DNA is TGTGCCAGCAGTTACGGCGGGGCCCCCACCGGGGAGCTGTTTTTT. Residues: CASSYGGAPTGELFF.

This clone appeared a single time. The chain carries TRBV9 and TRBJ2-1; a weak D match, TRBD1 (6 bases). The V end was cut by 1 base, the J end by 5 bases, with 10 bases between. CDR3 length equals 14 residues. Germline CDR1 SGDLS, CDR2 YYNGEE. CDR3 coding DNA: TGTGCCAGCAGCGTACAGGGGTTCAACAATGAGCAGTTCTTC. Translating gives CASSVQGFNNEQFF.

This rearrangement joins TRBV4-3 to TRBJ1-4, with TRBD1 matching over 8 bases. This CDR3 is built from 15 residues. CDR1 and CDR2 from the germline V gene are LGHNA and YSLEER. Trimming removed 4 bases from V and 7 bases from J; junction bases left unmatched: 8. This CDR3 is CASSPQGAGTEKLFF. The CDR3 region has the DNA TGCGCCAGCAGCCCGCAGGGGGCGGGAACTGAAAAACTGTTTTTT.

The CDR3 sequence: CATGGDRGTEAFF. The CDR3 bases are TGTGCCACCGGCGGGGACAGGGGGACTGAAGCTTTCTTT. The chain is built from TRBV15 and TRBJ1-1, with 11 bases aligning to TRBD1. The ends lost 8 bases at V and 5 bases at J; junction bases unmatched: 4. Germline CDR1 is LNHNV and CDR2 is YYDKDF (reference sequence). This CDR3 spans 13 amino acids.

The rearrangement joins TRBV21-1 to TRBJ1-1. TRBV21-1 is marked as a pseudogene. CDR3 length: 18 residues. CDR3 nucleotide sequence: TGTGCCAGCAGCAAAGATTGTGGGGGGAGGCATGTGAACACTGAAGCTTTCTTT. This translates into CASSKDCGGRHVNTEAFF.

In this sample, this clone turned up once. This rearrangement joins TRBV6-5 to TRBJ2-7; TRBD1 matches 7 bases. Trimming at V came to 2 bases and at J to 2 bases, leaving 6 bases not matched to a gene. Germline V gives CDR1 MNHEY, CDR2 SVGAGI. The CDR3 covers 15 residues. CDR3 in amino acids: CASSYGQGVAYEQYF. For the CDR3, the DNA is TGTGCCAGCAGTTACGGGCAGGGGGTGGCCTACGAGCAGTACTTC.

V and J are TRBV7-2 and TRBJ1-2, with D perhaps matching TRBD1 (6 bases). Trimming cost V 5 bases and J 3 bases, with 16 bases left between them. Germline CDR1 SGHTA, CDR2 FQGNSA. CDR3 length equals 15 residues. CDR3 amino acids: CASSPDRGTHYGYTF. DNA for the CDR3: TGTGCCAGCAGCCCCGATAGGGGGACCCACTATGGCTACACCTTC.

This chain connects TRBV28 to TRBJ1-5; D is perhaps TRBD1 (6 bases). The germline V gene has CDR1 MDHEN and CDR2 SYDVKM. CDR3 length: 13 residues. Trimming removed 10 bases from V and 0 bases from J, with 10 bases in between. The CDR3: CAIHRDSNQPQHF. In DNA, the CDR3 is TGTGCCATCCACAGGGATAGCAATCAGCCCCAGCATTTT.

The CDR3 nucleotides are TGTGCCAGCAGATACGGGGCCTACGAGCAGTACTTC. Protein: CASRYGAYEQYF. J is TRBJ2-7 and V is TRBV2; TRBD2 might be the D (5 bases). There are 12 residues in the CDR3. Germline values: CDR1 SNHLY, CDR2 FYNNEI. The V end lost 6 bases, the J end lost 2 bases, and 8 bases lay between the germline ends.

This chain joins TRBV5-1 and TRBJ1-2; D is possibly TRBD1 (6 bases). The germline V and J ends were trimmed by 0 bases and 2 bases, with 11 bases remaining between them. This CDR3 contains 15 residues. The germline CDR1 and CDR2 sequences are SGHRS and YFSETQ. The DNA of the CDR3 is TGCGCCAGCAGCTTGGAGGGGGACCTGAACTATGGCTACACCTTC. This translates into CASSLEGDLNYGYTF.

The rearrangement uses TRBV7-3 and TRBJ1-6; 8 positions agree with TRBD1. Per germline, CDR1 SGHTA and CDR2 FQGTGA. The CDR3 loop spans 13 amino acids. With 4 bases clipped from V and 7 bases from J, the junction kept 0 bases outside the gene matches. The CDR3 DNA sequence: TGTGCCAGCAGCTGGACAGGGAATTCACCCCTCCACTTT. Translating gives CASSWTGNSPLHF.

V and J are TRBV5-8 and TRBJ1-1, with 9 bases that match TRBD1. Losses at the gene ends were 0 bases for V and 1 base for J; bases not matched to a gene: 10. The CDR3 has 18 amino acids. From germline, CDR1 is SGHTS and CDR2 YDEGEE. The CDR3 sequence is CASSLGLGWTGENTEAFF. The DNA of the CDR3 is TGTGCCAGCAGCTTGGGGCTTGGTTGGACAGGGGAGAACACTGAAGCTTTCTTT.

This clone is a singleton in its sample. This sequence joins TRBV5-1 and TRBJ2-6, with a tentative D call TRBD2 (6 bases). Trimming took off 1 base at V and 6 bases at J, with 11 bases between the two ends. This CDR3 comprises 15 residues. From germline, CDR1 is SGHRS and CDR2 YFSETQ. The CDR3 region is CASSLLGGEANVLTF. The CDR3 region has the DNA TGCGCCAGCAGCTTGTTGGGCGGGGAGGCCAACGTCCTGACTTTC.

The chain carries TRBV5-1 and TRBJ2-5; D is undetermined. V lost 0 bases, J lost 2 bases, and 8 bases lay in between. There are 14 residues in the CDR3. From germline, CDR1 is SGHRS and CDR2 YFSETQ. The CDR3 here is CASSLDQWQETQYF. The CDR3 bases are TGCGCCAGCAGCTTGGATCAGTGGCAAGAGACCCAGTACTTC.

The chain employs TRBV5-1 and TRBJ2-5, with TRBD1 identical over 7 bases. Germline CDR1 reads SGHRS; CDR2 reads YFSETQ. CDR3 size: 14 residues. Trimming cost V 0 bases and J 5 bases; bases outside gene matches: 4. CDR3: CASSLASGGETQYF. CDR3 nucleotide sequence: TGCGCCAGCAGCTTGGCATCAGGGGGTGAGACCCAGTACTTC.

V usage is TRBV10-3 and J usage is TRBJ1-6, with TRBD1 matching over 10 bases. The V and J ends lost 6 bases and 10 bases, in that order; junction bases with no gene match: 6. Germline assignment: CDR1 ENHRY and CDR2 SYGVKD. The CDR3 consists of 14 residues. DNA for the CDR3: TGTGCCATCAGCCGACAGGGGGCAGGGTCACCCCTCCACTTT. It is translated as CAISRQGAGSPLHF.

The chain combines TRBV20-1 with TRBJ2-4, with D perhaps matching TRBD2 (5 bases). This CDR3 has 15 amino acids. Looked up from germline, CDR1 is DFQATT and CDR2 is SNEGSKA (reference sequence). Trimming removed 4 bases at V and 0 bases at J, with 13 bases between. The CDR3 DNA sequence: TGCAGTGCTATTGATGAGGGCCCAGCCAAAAACATTCAGTACTTC. It is translated as CSAIDEGPAKNIQYF.

The chain links TRBV18 to TRBJ2-2, with 7 bases fitting TRBD1. Trimming at V came to 4 bases and at J to 6 bases, leaving 2 bases not matched to a gene. The CDR3 contains 13 residues. Per the germline V gene, CDR1 is KGHSH and CDR2 is LQKENI. The CDR3: CASSQQGAGELFF. CDR3 sequence (DNA): TGTGCCAGCTCACAGCAGGGGGCCGGGGAGCTGTTTTTT.

This chain joins TRBV6-6 and TRBJ1-2, with D possibly matching TRBD1 (5 bases). Trimming removed 6 bases at V and 4 bases at J, with 12 bases between. Germline CDR1 MNHNY, CDR2 SVGAGI (reference sequence). The CDR3 runs to 13 residues. For the CDR3, the DNA is TGTGCCAGCAGCCCCGTGGGGGGCTATGGCTACACCTTC. It encodes CASSPVGGYGYTF.